This T cell receptor (beta chain) was captured in a study of T cell responses to AZD1222 COVID-19 vaccine. The data were produced by immunoSEQ multiplex PCR, yet TCRdb's version contains in-frame clones alone and is incomplete. The sample shows 130,000 to 150,000 clones, around nine tenths of them seen only once. About this clone itself: Its antigen is currently unknown.

Trimming left V 0 bases short and J 9 bases short, with 14 bases between. The V gene's germline CDR1 is LGHNA and CDR2 YNFKEQ. The CDR3 has 14 amino acids. Study-wide findings and caveats: The donor group comprised mostly white British people and more females; the analysis possibly underestimated clonal diversity. Baseline seropositivity occurred in only a handful of AZD1222 recipients.

The sample consisted of peripheral blood, taken on day 0 of AZD1222 vaccination. V and J are TRBV4-2 and TRBJ1-1; D might be TRBD1 (5 bases). This TCR was sampled from an adult in good health. The CDR3 loop is CASSQDRGFRKAFF. Here the CDR3 DNA reads TGTGCCAGCAGCCAAGATCGGGGGTTCAGAAAAGCTTTCTTT.